The present entry profiles one T cell receptor beta chain with its context. The antigen it binds to is not known. Base qualities were left out, and no much larger clone turns up one base away. The meaning of the sample's treatment or condition label: live attenuated yellow fever vaccine strain. At each blood-draw timepoint, two biological replicates of bulk PBMCs were obtained. A standard Ficoll-Paque protocol was used to isolate PBMCs from peripheral blood. TriZol was used to extract RNA from bulk PBMCs, CD4 and CD8 fractions, and dextramer-positive and dextramer-negative fractions. TCR cDNA was made using 5'RACE template switching, a step that added a universal primer site and unique molecular identifiers. cDNA synthesis was primed from both the TCR alpha and TCR beta constant segments. Library amplification involved two PCR steps, and the second step added sample barcodes and sequencing adapters. Libraries were sequenced on Illumina HiSeq 2500 (2x100 bp) or NovaSeq (2x150 bp). For the original study's pipeline: MIGEC handled demultiplexing of reads and collapsing into UMI consensus sequences, while MiXCR performed V(D)J alignment. Vaccine-responding clonotypes were defined with edgeR using replicate PBMC samples, requiring FDR below 0.01 and a log2 fold change above 5 up to day 15. Each bulk clonotype was labeled CD4 or CD8 based on which sequenced repertoire, CD4 or CD8, contained the clonotype at higher abundance. TCRdb trimmed the raw reads at Q25, called clones with MiXCR and kept productive beta chains. Identical CDR3 proteins give one entry, which carries the most common genes and DNA. It is TCRdb's table, rather than the study itself, that gives the V and J calls and clone size. This sample comprises about 350,000 distinct CDR3 sequences, 7% to 10% of them detected only once. The ten top clones hold approximately 18% of the sample.

Measured from the cysteine to the phenylalanine, the CDR3 is 15 residues long. Only the CDR3 DNA is retained, 45 bases long and in frame from the first base. Trimming accounts for 0 bases at V and 15 bases at J, while the number of junction bases matched to no gene is 14. The germline V gene encodes CDR1 LNHNV and CDR2 YYDKDF (reference sequence). The sample belongs to a study of T cells after yellow fever vaccination (dated by TCRdb to about 2019). As for the study more broadly: The SMART-Seq v4 Ultra Low Input RNA kit was used to prepare libraries from fractions with low cell numbers. To track T-cell clones before and after primary and booster YFV17D yellow fever vaccination, bulk TCR alpha and beta repertoires were sequenced longitudinally. Two healthy male donors, one aged 18 to 29 and one aged 30 to 40 years, were included in the cohort. Blood samples were taken at several timepoints before and after primary and secondary immunization, and bulk PBMC replicates and cell subsets were isolated. Findings and caveats that apply to the study as a whole: Computational filtering was needed because FACS-sorted repertoires could contain abundant contaminating clonotypes from the bulk population. The secondary T-cell response was weaker than the primary response but faster, peaking on day 5 instead of day 15. A small share of clonotypes was detected in both CD4 and CD8 compartments, with the overlap likely arising from convergent recombination. After the booster, most of the clones that had expanded following primary vaccination were detected again (almost 98% of CD4 and around 88% of CD8), which suggests that memory was broadly maintained. Because the study included only a couple of donors, the extent to which the findings can be generalized is limited.

The sequences come from PBMCs, collected about 41 days after the first yellow fever vaccination. The clonotype comes from a young man who received the YFV17D yellow fever vaccine. The chain was built from TRBV15 and TRBJ2-1; 7 middle bases align to TRBD1. The nucleotide sequence reads as follows: TGTGCCACCAGCAGAGATACCGACAGGGCCGAAGAGATGTTCTTC. It is translated as CATSRDTDRAEEMFF.